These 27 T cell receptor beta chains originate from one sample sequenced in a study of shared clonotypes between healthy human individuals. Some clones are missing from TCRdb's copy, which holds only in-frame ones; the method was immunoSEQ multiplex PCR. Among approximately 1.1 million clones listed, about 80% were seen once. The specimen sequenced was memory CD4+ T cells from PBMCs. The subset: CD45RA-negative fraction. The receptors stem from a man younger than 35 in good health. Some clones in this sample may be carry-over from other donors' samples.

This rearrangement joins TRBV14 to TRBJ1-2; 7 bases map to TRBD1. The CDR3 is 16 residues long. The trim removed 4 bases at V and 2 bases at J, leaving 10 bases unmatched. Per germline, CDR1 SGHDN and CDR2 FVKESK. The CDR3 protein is CASSPPGTARNYGYTF. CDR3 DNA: TGTGCCAGCAGCCCGCCCGGGACAGCGAGAAACTATGGCTACACCTTC.

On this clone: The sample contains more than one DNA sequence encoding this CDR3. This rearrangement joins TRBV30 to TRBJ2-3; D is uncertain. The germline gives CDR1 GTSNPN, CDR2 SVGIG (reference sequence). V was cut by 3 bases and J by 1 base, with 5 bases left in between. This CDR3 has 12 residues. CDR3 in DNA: TGTGCCTGGAGCCCGGGCACAGATACGCAGTATTTT. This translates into CAWSPGTDTQYF. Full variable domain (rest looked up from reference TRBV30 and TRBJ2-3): SQTIHQWPATLVQPVGSPLSLECTVEGTSNPNLYWYRQAAGRGLQLLFYSVGIGQISSEVPQNLSASRPQDRQFILSSKKLLLSDSGFYLCAWSPGTDTQYFGPGTRLTVL.

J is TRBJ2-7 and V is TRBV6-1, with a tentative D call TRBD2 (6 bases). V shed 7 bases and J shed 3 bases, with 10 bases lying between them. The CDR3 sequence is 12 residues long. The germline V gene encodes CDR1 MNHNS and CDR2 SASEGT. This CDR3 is CASTGGVYEQYF. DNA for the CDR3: TGTGCCAGCACCGGGGGAGTCTACGAGCAGTACTTC.

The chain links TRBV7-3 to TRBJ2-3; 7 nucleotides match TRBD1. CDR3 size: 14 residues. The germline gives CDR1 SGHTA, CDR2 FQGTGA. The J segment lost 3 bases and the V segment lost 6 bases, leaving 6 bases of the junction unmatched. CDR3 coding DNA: TGTGCCAGCAGGTACGGGACAGAGACAGATACGCAGTATTTT. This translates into CASRYGTETDTQYF.

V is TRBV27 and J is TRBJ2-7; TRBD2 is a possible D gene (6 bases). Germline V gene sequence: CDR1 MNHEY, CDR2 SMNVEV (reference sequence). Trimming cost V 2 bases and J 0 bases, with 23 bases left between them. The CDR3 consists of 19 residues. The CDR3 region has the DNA TGTGCCAGCAGTTTACGCACGGGGACTCGGAGGGGAAGCTCCTACGAGCAGTACTTC. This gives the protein CASSLRTGTRRGSSYEQYF.

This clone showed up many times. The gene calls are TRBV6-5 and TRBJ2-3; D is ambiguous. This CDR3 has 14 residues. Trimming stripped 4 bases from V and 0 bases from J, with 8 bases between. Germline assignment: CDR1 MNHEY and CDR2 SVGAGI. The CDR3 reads CASSSGPSTDTQYF. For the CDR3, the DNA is TGTGCCAGCAGTTCTGGGCCTAGCACAGATACGCAGTATTTT.

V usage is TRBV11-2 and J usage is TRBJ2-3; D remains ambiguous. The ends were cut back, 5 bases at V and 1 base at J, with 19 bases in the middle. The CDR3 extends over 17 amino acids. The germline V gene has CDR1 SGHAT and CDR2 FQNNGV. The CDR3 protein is CASSPTPLGSGTDTQYF. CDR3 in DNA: TGTGCCAGCAGCCCGACCCCCTTGGGATCAGGCACAGATACGCAGTATTTT.

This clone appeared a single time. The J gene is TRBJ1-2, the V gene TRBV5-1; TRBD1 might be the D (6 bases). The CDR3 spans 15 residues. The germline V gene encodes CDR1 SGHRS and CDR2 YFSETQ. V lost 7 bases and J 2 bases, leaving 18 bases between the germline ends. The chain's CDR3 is CASARTGWSNYGYTF. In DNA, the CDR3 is TGCGCCAGCGCGAGAACAGGGTGGTCCAACTATGGCTACACCTTC.

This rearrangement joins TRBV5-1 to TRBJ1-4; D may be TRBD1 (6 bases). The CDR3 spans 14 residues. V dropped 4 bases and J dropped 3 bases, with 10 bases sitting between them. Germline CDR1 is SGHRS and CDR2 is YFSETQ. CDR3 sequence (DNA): TGCGCCAGCAGCGCGGGACAAGCTAATGAAAAACTGTTTTTT. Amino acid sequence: CASSAGQANEKLFF.

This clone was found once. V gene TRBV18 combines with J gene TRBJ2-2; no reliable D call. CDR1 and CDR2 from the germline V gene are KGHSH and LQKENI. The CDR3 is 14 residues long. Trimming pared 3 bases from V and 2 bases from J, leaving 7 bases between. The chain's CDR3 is CASSPLSNTGELFF. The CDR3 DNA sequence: TGTGCCAGCTCACCCCTATCAAACACCGGGGAGCTGTTTTTT.

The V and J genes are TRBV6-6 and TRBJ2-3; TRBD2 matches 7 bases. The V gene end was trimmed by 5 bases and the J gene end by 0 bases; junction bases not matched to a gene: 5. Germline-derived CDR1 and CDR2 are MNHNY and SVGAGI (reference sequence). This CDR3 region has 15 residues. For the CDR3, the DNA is TGTGCCAGCAGTATGGCGGGGGTTAGCACAGATACGCAGTATTTT. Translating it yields CASSMAGVSTDTQYF.

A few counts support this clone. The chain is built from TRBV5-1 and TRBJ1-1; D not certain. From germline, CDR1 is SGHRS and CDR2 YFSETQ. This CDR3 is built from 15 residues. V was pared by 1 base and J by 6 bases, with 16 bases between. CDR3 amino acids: CASSLNPGGRAEAFF. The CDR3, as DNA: TGCGCCAGCAGCTTGAACCCCGGTGGGCGCGCTGAAGCTTTCTTT. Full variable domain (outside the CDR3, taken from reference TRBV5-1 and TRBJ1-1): KAGVTQTPRYLIKTRGQQVTLSCSPISGHRSVSWYQQTPGQGLQFLFEYFSETQRNKGNFPGRFSGRQFSNSRSEMNVSTLELGDSALYLCASSLNPGGRAEAFFGQGTRLTVV.

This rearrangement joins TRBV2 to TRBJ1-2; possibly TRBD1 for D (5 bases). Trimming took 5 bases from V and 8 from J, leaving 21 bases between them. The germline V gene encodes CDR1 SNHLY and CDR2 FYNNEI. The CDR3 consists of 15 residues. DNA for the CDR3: TGTGCCAGCAGTCTACCGGGACCTTTCCTTCGGGGCTACACCTTC. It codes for CASSLPGPFLRGYTF.

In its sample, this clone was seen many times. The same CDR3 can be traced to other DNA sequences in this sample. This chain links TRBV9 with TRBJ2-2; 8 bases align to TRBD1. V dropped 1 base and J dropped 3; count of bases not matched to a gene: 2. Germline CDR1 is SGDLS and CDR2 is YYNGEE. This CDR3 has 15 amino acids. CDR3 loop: CASSVTTGDTGELFF. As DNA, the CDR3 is TGTGCCAGCAGCGTAACGACAGGGGACACCGGGGAGCTGTTTTTT.

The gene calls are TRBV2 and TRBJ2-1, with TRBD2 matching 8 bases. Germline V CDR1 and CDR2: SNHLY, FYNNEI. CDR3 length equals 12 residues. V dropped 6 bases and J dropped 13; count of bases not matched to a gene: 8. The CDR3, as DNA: TGTGCCAGCAGGGACCTGAGCGGGAGTCAGTTCTTC. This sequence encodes CASRDLSGSQFF. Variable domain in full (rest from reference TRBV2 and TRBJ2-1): EPEVTQTPSHQVTQMGQEVILRCVPISNHLYFYWYRQILGQKVEFLVSFYNNEISEKSEIFDDQFSVERPDGSNFTLKIRSTKLEDSAMYFCASRDLSGSQFFGPGTRLTVL.

CDR3 bases: TGTGCCAGCTCGATCCGGGGCCAAGAGACCCAGTACTTC. It encodes CASSIRGQETQYF. This chain uses TRBV18 with TRBJ2-5, with D perhaps TRBD2 (5 bases). Germline V CDR1 and CDR2: KGHSH, LQKENI. V dropped 6 bases and J dropped 1 base, with 9 bases sitting between them. This CDR3 is 13 amino acids long.

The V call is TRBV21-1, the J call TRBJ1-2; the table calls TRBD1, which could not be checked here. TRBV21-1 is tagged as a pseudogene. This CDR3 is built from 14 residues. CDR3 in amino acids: CASSVPGQGIGYTF. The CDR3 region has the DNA TGTGCCAGCAGCGTCCCGGGACAGGGAATCGGCTACACCTTC.

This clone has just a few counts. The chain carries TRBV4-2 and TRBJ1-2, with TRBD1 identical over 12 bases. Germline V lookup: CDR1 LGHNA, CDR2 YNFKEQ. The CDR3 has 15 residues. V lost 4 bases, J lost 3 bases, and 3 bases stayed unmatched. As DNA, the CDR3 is TGTGCCAGCAGCCCGGGACAGGGGGCTCACTATGGCTACACCTTC. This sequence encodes CASSPGQGAHYGYTF.

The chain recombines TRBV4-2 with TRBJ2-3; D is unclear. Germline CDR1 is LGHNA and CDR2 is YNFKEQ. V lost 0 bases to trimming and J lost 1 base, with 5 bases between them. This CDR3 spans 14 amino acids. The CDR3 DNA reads TGTGCCAGCAGCCAAGAGCTGGGCACAGATACGCAGTATTTT. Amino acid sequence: CASSQELGTDTQYF.

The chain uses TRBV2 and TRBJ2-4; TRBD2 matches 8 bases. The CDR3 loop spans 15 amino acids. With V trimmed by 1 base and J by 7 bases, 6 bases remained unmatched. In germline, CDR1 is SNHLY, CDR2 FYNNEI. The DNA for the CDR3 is TGTGCCAGCAGTGAAGACGGGACTAGGAGGAACATTCAGTACTTC. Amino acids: CASSEDGTRRNIQYF.

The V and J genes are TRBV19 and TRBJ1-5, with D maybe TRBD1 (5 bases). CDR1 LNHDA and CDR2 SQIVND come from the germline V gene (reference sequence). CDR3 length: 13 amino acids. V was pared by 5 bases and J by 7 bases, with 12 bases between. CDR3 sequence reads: CASSFDRGQPQHF. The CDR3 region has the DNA TGTGCCAGTAGTTTCGACCGGGGGCAGCCCCAGCATTTT.

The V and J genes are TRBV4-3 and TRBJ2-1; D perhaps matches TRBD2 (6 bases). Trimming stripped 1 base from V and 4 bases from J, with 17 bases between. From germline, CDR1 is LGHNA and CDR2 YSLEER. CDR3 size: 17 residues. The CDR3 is CASSQGEAGRLYNEQFF. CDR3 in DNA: TGCGCCAGCAGCCAAGGGGAGGCGGGGAGGCTTTACAATGAGCAGTTCTTC.

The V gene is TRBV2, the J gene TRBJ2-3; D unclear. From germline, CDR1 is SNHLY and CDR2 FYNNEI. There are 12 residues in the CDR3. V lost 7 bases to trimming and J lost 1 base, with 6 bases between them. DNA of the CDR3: TGTGCCAGCACAAGAGGCACAGATACGCAGTATTTT. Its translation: CASTRGTDTQYF.

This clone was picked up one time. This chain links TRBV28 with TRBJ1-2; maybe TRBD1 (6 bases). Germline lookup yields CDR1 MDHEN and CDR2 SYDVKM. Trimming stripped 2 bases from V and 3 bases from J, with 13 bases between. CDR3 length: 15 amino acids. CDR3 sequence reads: CASSLVRGQYYGYTF. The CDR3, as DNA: TGTGCCAGCAGTTTAGTTCGGGGGCAATACTATGGCTACACCTTC.

Here the CDR3 reads CASSPFIASGRAGTDTQYF. CDR3 coding DNA: TGTGCCAGCTCACCATTTATTGCGAGCGGGAGGGCCGGCACAGATACGCAGTATTTT. The chain has TRBV18 and TRBJ2-3; 10 nucleotides agree with TRBD2. V was pared by 2 bases and J by 1 base, with 12 bases of the junction left unmatched. This CDR3 comprises 19 residues. Looked up from germline, CDR1 is KGHSH and CDR2 is LQKENI.

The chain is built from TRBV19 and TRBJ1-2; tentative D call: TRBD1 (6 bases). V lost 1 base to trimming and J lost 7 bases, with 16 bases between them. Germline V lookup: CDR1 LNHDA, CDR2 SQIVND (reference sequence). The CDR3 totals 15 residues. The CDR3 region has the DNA TGTGCCAGTAGTATAGGGGACGGACAGCCTGCTGGCTACACCTTC. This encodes CASSIGDGQPAGYTF.

CDR3 bases: TGTGCCAGCAGCTTGGAGGGACAGGGCCTGTTTAACTATGGCTACACCTTC. Protein sequence: CASSLEGQGLFNYGYTF. V usage is TRBV5-6 and J usage is TRBJ1-2, with 9 nucleotides matching TRBD1. The CDR3 sequence is 17 residues long. CDR1 SGHDT and CDR2 YYEEEE come from the germline V gene. With V trimmed by 0 bases and J by 1 base, 7 bases remained unmatched.